This T cell receptor (beta chain) was sequenced during a study of cytomegalovirus exposure and HLA in healthy donors. The CDR3 is 14 residues long. The germline V gene has CDR1 MNHEY and CDR2 SMNVEV (reference sequence). Trimming pared 1 base from V and 4 bases from J, leaving 8 bases between. The PCR contained 60 Vbeta and 13 Jbeta primers. Assay used: immunoSEQ multiplex PCR; TCRdb lists only in-frame clones, some missing. This table has roughly 200,000 clones, 79% appearing once. Sequences were obtained from PBMCs. The TCR originated in a girl aged 5 to 17 in good health and CMV-seropositive. This chain uses TRBV27 with TRBJ1-5; D perhaps matches TRBD1 (5 bases). CDR3 loop: CASSLYDSNQPQHF. DNA for the CDR3: TGTGCCAGCAGTTTATACGACAGTAATCAGCCCCAGCATTTT.